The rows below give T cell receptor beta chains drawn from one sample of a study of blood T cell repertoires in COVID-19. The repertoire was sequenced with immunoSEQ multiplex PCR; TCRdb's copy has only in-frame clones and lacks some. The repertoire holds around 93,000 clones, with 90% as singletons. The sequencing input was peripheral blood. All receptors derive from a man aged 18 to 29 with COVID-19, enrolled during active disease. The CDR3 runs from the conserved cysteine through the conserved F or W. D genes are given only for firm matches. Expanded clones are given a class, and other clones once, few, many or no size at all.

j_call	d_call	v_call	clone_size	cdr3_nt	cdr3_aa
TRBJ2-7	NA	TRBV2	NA	TGTGCCAGCAGTAGAGGACAGTACGAGCAGTACTTC	CASSRGQYEQYF
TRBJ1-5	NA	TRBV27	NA	TGTGCCAGCAGTTTACTTTCGGGGGTCAATCAGCCCCAGCATTTT	CASSLLSGVNQPQHF
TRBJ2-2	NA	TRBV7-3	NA	TGTGCCAGCAGCTTAAACGGCGGGGAGCTGTTTTTT	CASSLNGGELFF
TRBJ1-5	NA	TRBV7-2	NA	TGTGCCAGCAGCTTGAGTCCCCGTCAGCCCCAGCATTTT	CASSLSPRQPQHF
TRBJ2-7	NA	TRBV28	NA	TGTGCCAGCAGGAGGGCCTACGAGCAGTACTTC	CASRRAYEQYF
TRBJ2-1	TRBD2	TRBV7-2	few	TGTGCCAGCAGCTTACGCGGGAGGGACAATGAGCAGTTCTTC	CASSLRGRDNEQFF
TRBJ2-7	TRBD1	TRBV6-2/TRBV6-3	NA	TGTGCCAGCAGTACTAGTCCCGGGACAGGAACCTACGAGCAGTACTTC	CASSTSPGTGTYEQYF
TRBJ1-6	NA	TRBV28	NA	TGTGCCAGCAGACAGGGTAATTACCTCCACTTT	CASRQGNYLHF
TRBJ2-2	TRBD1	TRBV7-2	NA	TGTGCCAGCAGCTTACAGGGGGCAAGCGGGGAGCTGTTTTTT	CASSLQGASGELFF
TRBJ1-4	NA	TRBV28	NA	TGTGCCAGCAGCAAAGGGGGGGTTCGAGAAAAACTGCTTTTT	CASSKGGVREKLLF
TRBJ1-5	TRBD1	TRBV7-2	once	TGTGCCAGCAGCTTAGGGGACAGGGGTAATCAGCCCCAGCATTTT	CASSLGDRGNQPQHF
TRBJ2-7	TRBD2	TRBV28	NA	TGTGCCAGCAGTCTGATGACTAGCGGGAGGCGCTTTCACTACGAGCAGTACTTC	CASSLMTSGRRFHYEQYF
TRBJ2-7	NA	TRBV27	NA	TGTGCCAGCAGTTTAGTTAGCGGCTCCTACGAGCAGTACTTC	CASSLVSGSYEQYF
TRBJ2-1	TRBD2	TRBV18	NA	TGTGCCAGCTCAATTACGCGGGAGACCTACAATGAGCAGTTCTTC	CASSITRETYNEQFF
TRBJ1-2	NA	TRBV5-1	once	TGCGCCAGCAGCTTAGACGCAGCCCGGGAGATCTATGGCTACACCTTC	CASSLDAAREIYGYTF
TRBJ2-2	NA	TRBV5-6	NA	TGTGCCAGCAGCTTGGGGCCGACCGGGGAGCTGTTTTTT	CASSLGPTGELFF
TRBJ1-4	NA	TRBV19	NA	TGTGCCACTTCGCATTGGACAGAAAGGGGCAAACTGCTTTTT	CATSHWTERGKLLF
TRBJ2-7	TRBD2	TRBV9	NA	TGTGCCAGCAGCGCCGGGACTAGCGGGAGCGAGCAGTACTTC	CASSAGTSGSEQYF
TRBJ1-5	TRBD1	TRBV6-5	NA	TGTGCCAGCAGCCAAACAGGGGTGGGCCAGCCCCAGCATTTT	CASSQTGVGQPQHF
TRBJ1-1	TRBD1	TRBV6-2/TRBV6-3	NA	TGTGCCAGCAGTTGGAACCCGGGACAGGGGGCCGGGAACACTGAAGCTTTCTTT	CASSWNPGQGAGNTEAFF
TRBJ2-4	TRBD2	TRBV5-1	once	TGCGCCAGCAGCGCCTCGACTAGCAGCATTCAGTACTTC	CASSASTSSIQYF
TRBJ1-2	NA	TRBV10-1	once	TGCGCCAGCAGTGAGCAGGCCAACTATGGCTACACCTTC	CASSEQANYGYTF
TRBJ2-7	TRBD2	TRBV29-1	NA	TGCAGCGCTGGGGGAGGGAGCTCCTACGAGCAGTACTTC	CSAGGGSSYEQYF
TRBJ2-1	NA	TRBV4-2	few	TGTGCCAGCAGCCAAGTACGGGGGTCCGGACACAATGAGCAGTTCTTC	CASSQVRGSGHNEQFF
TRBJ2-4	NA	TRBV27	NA	TGTGCCAGCAGTGCCGTACAGGATGTCCTTTTAAACATTCAGTACTTC	CASSAVQDVLLNIQYF
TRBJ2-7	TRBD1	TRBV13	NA	TGTGCCAGCAGCCCTGACAGGGTCTCCTACGAGCAGTACTTC	CASSPDRVSYEQYF
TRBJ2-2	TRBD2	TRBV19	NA	TGTGCCAGTAGTATAGATGCGCGCTTCAGGGAGAGCAGCGGGAGGGCCGTCTACGGGGAGCTGTTTTTT	CASSIDARFRESSGRAVYGELFF
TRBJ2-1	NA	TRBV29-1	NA	TGCAGCGTTTTTCGGGGCTACAATGAGCAGTTCTTC	CSVFRGYNEQFF
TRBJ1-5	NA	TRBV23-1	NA	TGCGCCAGCAGTCAATGCGGGGCAGAACATAGCAATCAGCCCCAGCATTTT	CASSQCGAEHSNQPQHF
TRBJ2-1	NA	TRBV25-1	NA	TGTGCCAGCAGTGACCGACAGGATGAGGGCAATGAGCAGTTCTTC	CASSDRQDEGNEQFF
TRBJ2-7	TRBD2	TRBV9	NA	TGTGCCAGCAGCGTAGGAAGCGGGAGGGCGTACGAGCAGTACTTC	CASSVGSGRAYEQYF
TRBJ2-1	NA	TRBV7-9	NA	TGTGCCAGCAGCTTAGAGGCTAGCCTACATGATGAGCAGTTCTTC	CASSLEASLHDEQFF
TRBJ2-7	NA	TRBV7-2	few	TGTGCCAGCAGCTTCGGGGTGAGGGAGTGGGGCGAGCAGTACTTC	CASSFGVREWGEQYF
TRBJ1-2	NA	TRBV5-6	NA	TGTGCCAGCAGCCCCGGGGGAGTTGACTATGGCTACACCTTC	CASSPGGVDYGYTF
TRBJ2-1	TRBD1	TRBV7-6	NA	TGTGCCAGCAGCTCGGGACAGGGCCCCGAGCAGTTCTTC	CASSSGQGPEQFF
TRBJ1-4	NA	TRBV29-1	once	TGCAGCGTTGCGGCCACGGACTTTAATGAAAAACTGTTTTTT	CSVAATDFNEKLFF
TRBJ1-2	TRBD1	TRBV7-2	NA	TGTGCCAGCAGCTTAGTGGGCAGGGGGTCCTATGGCTACACCTTC	CASSLVGRGSYGYTF
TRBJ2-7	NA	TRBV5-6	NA	TGTGCCAGCAGCTTGAGAGGTCGGGGAAGCTCCTACGAGCAGTACTTC	CASSLRGRGSSYEQYF
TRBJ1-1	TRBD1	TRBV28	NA	TGTGCCAGCAGGGAGACAGGGGGAATCCCTGAAGCTTTCTTT	CASRETGGIPEAFF
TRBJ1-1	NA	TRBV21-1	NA	TGTGCCAGCAGCAAGAGCGGATTGAACACTGAAGCTTTCTTT	CASSKSGLNTEAFF
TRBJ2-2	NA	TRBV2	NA	TGTGCCAGCAGTCCTTTGGGACTCAACACCGGGGAGCTGTTTTTT	CASSPLGLNTGELFF
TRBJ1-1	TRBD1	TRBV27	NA	TGTGCCAGCAGGAAGGACAGGGGCGCTGAAGCTTTCTTT	CASRKDRGAEAFF
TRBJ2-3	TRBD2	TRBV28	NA	TGTGCCAGCAGTCAAACTAGCGGGAGAAGAGATACGCAGTATTTT	CASSQTSGRRDTQYF
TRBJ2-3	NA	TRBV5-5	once	TGTGCCAGCAGCTTGAAGAGAGATACGCAGTATTTT	CASSLKRDTQYF
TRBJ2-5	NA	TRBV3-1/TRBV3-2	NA	TGTGCCAGCAGCCTCAGAGAGGAGGTGGAGACCCAGTACTTC	CASSLREEVETQYF
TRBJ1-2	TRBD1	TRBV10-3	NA	TGTGCCACAGGACAGGGAGGTGGCTACACCTTC	CATGQGGGYTF
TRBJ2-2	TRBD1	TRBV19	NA	TGTGCCAGTAGTATGGGACAGGGGGCAGGTACCGGGGAGCTGTTTTTT	CASSMGQGAGTGELFF
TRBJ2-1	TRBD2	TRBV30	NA	TGTGCCTGGAACCCCGACCTAGCGGGAGGGAAGCAGTTCTTC	CAWNPDLAGGKQFF
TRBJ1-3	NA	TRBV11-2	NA	TGTGCCAGCAGCTTAGGTGTTCGGGGGAAAGGAAACACCATATATTTT	CASSLGVRGKGNTIYF
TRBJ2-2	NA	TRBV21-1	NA	TGTGCCAGCAGCGTCCGGGGGTGGAACGGGGAGCTGTTTTTT	CASSVRGWNGELFF
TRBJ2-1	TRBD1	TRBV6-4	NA	TGTGCCAGCAGTGGGACAGGGTTGGGTGAGCAGTTCTTC	CASSGTGLGEQFF